This paragraph reports one T cell receptor (beta chain). This specimen comes from a study of blood T cell repertoires in COVID-19. The wider study: Sites in the United States, Italy and Spain provided acute and convalescent COVID-19 samples.

Sequencing used immunoSEQ multiplex PCR; TCRdb keeps in-frame clones, though not all of them. The sample contains fewer than 300,000 clones, 70% to 90% of which appear only once. Germline values: CDR1 LNHNV, CDR2 YYDKDF (reference sequence). This CDR3 comprises 16 residues. V shed 0 bases and J shed 7 bases, with 18 bases lying between them. The sample taken for sequencing was peripheral blood. V and J are TRBV15 and TRBJ1-2, with a weak D call TRBD1 (6 bases). The sequence was obtained from a woman between 50 and 59 years old with acute or convalescent COVID-19. The CDR3 sequence: CATSRDRGGSVRGYTF. For the CDR3, the DNA is TGTGCCACCAGCAGAGATCGGGGGGGCTCCGTTCGTGGCTACACCTTC.